This record looks at one TCR beta chain sequence and its context. Its antigen remains undetermined. No quality values exist for individual bases; no much larger clone is one base distant. This entry belongs to a study of cytomegalovirus exposure and HLA in healthy donors (dated by TCRdb to 2016 to 2017). General notes on the study: An earlier analysis of several hundred of the donors reported about 250 Gb of sequence data and 100 million to 140 million unique TCR beta sequences from about 200 million T cells. Genome-wide SNP genotypes for about 55% of the roughly 670 donors were used in a later genetic analysis, which treated that subset as a discovery cohort. Donor age, sex, ethnicity and CMV serostatus were compiled alongside the repertoire data. An early release covering just under 650 HLA-typed donors comprised roughly 300 gigabases of sequencing data and tens of millions of unique TCR sequences. A handful of DR-DQ haplotypes were treated as single units for association and clustering because of strong linkage in the cohort. The number of donors typed differed by locus, with roughly 620-630 for A, B, C, DRB1 and DQB1, around 500 for DQA1, over 600 for DPA1, and 400 to 490 for DPB1. Every repertoire in the discovery cohort had been generated on one and the same sequencing platform. An earlier analysis of approximately 500 of the donors applied high-throughput TCR beta sequencing to assess whether each TCR beta V gene segment acted as functional or pseudogenic. A later analysis re-examined previously published TCR beta repertoires from about 700 donors and added high-resolution HLA genotyping to investigate patterns of TCR occurrence. The study aimed to test whether cataloging public T cell receptors could reveal signatures of past pathogen exposure. Besides the first cohort of more than 650 subjects, a separate validation cohort made up of over 100 different subjects was used. High-throughput TCR immunosequencing, statistical association of individual TCRs with disease status, and machine learning were combined to predict cytomegalovirus infection status. Using immunosequencing, the study profiled T cell repertoires from 666 subjects and related those repertoires to cytomegalovirus serostatus. On average, roughly 250,000 unique TCR beta nucleotide sequences were sequenced per donor among 398 genotyped donors of the cohort, with roughly a sixth of those sequences being non-productive. Rather than drawing on any new phenotypic data, the later analysis identified candidate immune exposures from TCR beta sequences and the way those sequences occurred across donors. HLA typing covered class I and class II loci at four-digit resolution. Among the roughly 400 genotyped donors, around 81% belonged to the genetic ancestry cluster associated with self-reported Caucasian donors.

Study-wide conclusions, independent of this receptor: In this cohort, only TCR beta chains were sequenced, and detectable features were limited by the absence of alpha or paired-chain data. Compared with the roughly 600-donor mean, donors in an Asian-associated ancestry cluster had fewer N-insertions in productive TCRs, according to a later genetic analysis. In both the original and validation cohorts, the classifier was reported to diagnose cytomegalovirus status with high specificity and sensitivity. For the cohort, immune exposure information was limited to CMV serostatus. The authors suggested that the approach could potentially be generalized to other disease states and immunological phenotypes. A few of the identified cytomegalovirus-associated TCR beta chains were confirmed in vitro to be specific for cytomegalovirus antigens. While some public TCRs were present in many individuals, most TCR sequences turned up only very rarely across donors. In a later analysis, several top co-occurrence clusters were reported to appear linked to parvovirus B19, influenza, CMV and Epstein-Barr virus. The study gave a list of under 200 TCR beta chains associated with cytomegalovirus. Linkage disequilibrium might explain the correlated functional status among segregating V segments, but an unknown experimental factor could not be excluded. Specific HLA alleles were associated with 16,951 TCR beta sequences at a false discovery rate of 0.05 in a later analysis. Because counts were too low, 15 to 20 rarely observed V segments, including chromosome 9 orphons, were excluded from the earlier analysis of around 640 of the donors. In a later analysis, HLA-associated TCR beta chains were found to be more clonally expanded and to have lower generation probabilities than equally common non-associated chains. The presence/absence analyses assumed that sequencing depth was roughly uniform across donors, and that assumption may not be true. A later genetic analysis associated a missense DCLRE1C variant with V-gene and J-gene trimming of TCR beta chains, and an independent cohort replicated the association. Broadly in line with IMGT annotations, most TCR beta V segments showed up in productive rearrangements about 90% or about 30% of the time in an earlier analysis of 450 to 600 of the donors. Because HLA typing was missing for some donors at each locus, association tests included only the typed subset. According to a later analysis, most CMV-associated TCR beta chains appeared to be HLA-restricted, and the HLA associations seemed to be driven largely by CMV exposure. When HLA alleles, especially DR and DQ, strongly co-occurred, TCR associations were difficult to assign to individual alleles. A group of highly shared sequence variants was considered likely to be a technical artifact of the sequencing pipeline. In a later analysis, the rate of TCR association differed among HLA loci, with DRB1 alleles having the most associated TCRs and HLA-C alleles having the fewest. A further reported finding was that TCR beta sequences accurately predicted the HLA-A and HLA-B alleles for most subjects in the first cohort.

The library relied on the immunoSEQ multiplex PCR assay. A mixture of 60 forward primers for TCR Vbeta segments and 13 reverse primers for TCR Jbeta segments was used in the multiplex PCR. The CDR3 region of rearranged TCR beta genes was amplified from genomic DNA with a multiplex PCR assay. On the Illumina HiSeq System, the amplified TCR beta libraries were sequenced as 87-base-pair reads. The original methods were these. A later analysis tallied approximately 87 million unique TCR beta chains across the 666 repertoires, and some 12 million of those chains were shared by two or more donors. Raw reads were error-corrected and collapsed into unique sequences by a nearest-neighbor algorithm in which closely related sequences were merged to remove PCR and sequencing errors. CDR3 sequences were aligned to IMGT reference sequences to assign V, D and J gene segments. For a sequence to be retained, at least a six-nucleotide match to both a V gene segment and a J gene segment was required. A rearrangement counted as productive if the CDR3 had no stop codons and remained in frame with V and J, and every other rearrangement counted as non-productive. Following IMGT convention, CDR3 was defined as the stretch from the second conserved V-encoded cysteine up to the conserved J-encoded phenylalanine. The earlier analysis of 587 of the donors excluded any sequence lacking an unambiguous match to a single V gene segment. An earlier analysis of 500 to 600 of the donors classified V segments as functional when productive rearrangements were above 56.7% and as segregating when the standard deviation between donors was above 5%. A statistical classification framework was developed to diagnose cytomegalovirus status using the catalog of TCR beta chain sequences. In a later analysis, V and J genes were assigned by comparing TCR nucleotide sequences against IMGT/GENE-DB human TR gene sequences. The TCRdist pipeline was used in a later analysis to assign CDR3 sequences and most-parsimonious VDJ recombination scenarios. In a later analysis, every TCR beta chain was defined by the combination of its CDR3 amino acid sequence and its V-gene family, and reads without a unique V-gene family were dropped. To address suspected cross-contamination and a sequencing artifact, a later analysis removed approximately 590 highly shared, low-generation-probability nucleotide sequences. In a later analysis, a clonal expansion index for each public chain was calculated from normalized within-repertoire ranks of inferred template counts. In a later analysis, generation probabilities were computed using a VDJ recombination model fitted to out-of-frame rearrangements, and the results were checked against IGoR. In a later analysis, hypergeometric tests were used to score TCR-TCR, TCR-HLA and TCR-CMV co-occurrence, with a repertoire-size bias correction applied to TCR pairs. A later analysis estimated false discovery rates by permuting HLA or CMV assignments 20 times. In a later analysis, co-occurring TCRs were grouped using DBSCAN, and TCRdist sequence similarity was added for clustering within HLA-allele-positive subsets. Co-occurrence clustering excluded repertoires with fewer than 30,000 or more than 120,000 public chains, plus five with anomalous nucleotide sharing. The clones in this table, taken by TCRdb from immuneACCESS, are in-frame only. Not every clone is retained; where verified, under half of the shortfall comes from an unresolved V gene, and the cause of the rest is unknown. D and trimming come from the DNA, and the V and J calls and clone size come from that table. The sample has 150,000 to 200,000 clones on record, about three quarters of them singletons. Together, the top ten hold about an eighth of the sample.

In total, approximately 610 healthy bone marrow donors made up the cohort. All cohort members were sampled while nominally healthy, although unrecorded immune exposures were likely present. The donor was CMV seropositive and was included in the group of almost 300 seropositive cohort members. Each donor provided a peripheral blood sample, and peripheral blood mononuclear cells were used for TCR beta sequencing. Genomic DNA extraction from the blood cell samples was performed with the Qiagen DNeasy Blood Extraction Kit. This TCR was sampled from a man aged 45-65 years in good health and CMV-seropositive. The sample consisted of PBMCs.

CDR3 sequence: CASSLAPPQGGQPQHF. Read as DNA, the sequence is TGTGCCAGCAGCTTAGCCCCCCCCCAGGGAGGACAGCCCCAGCATTTT. The rearrangement joined TRBV7-6 to TRBJ1-5; the D gene is possibly TRBD1, with 5 bases matching. Trimming removed 0 bases from V and 7 bases from J, leaving 16 bases between the germline ends. From the germline V gene, CDR1 is SGHVS and CDR2 is FNYEAQ. From cysteine to phenylalanine, the CDR3 is 16 amino acids long. CDR3 DNA is the only sequence kept; it has 48 bases, read in frame from the first base. The entire variable domain, with the stretches around the CDR3 drawn from the reference TRBV7-6 and TRBJ1-5 proteins, is GAGVSQSPRYKVTKRGQDVALRCDPISGHVSLYWYRQALGQGPEFLTYFNYEAQQDKSGLPNDRFSAERPEGSISTLTIQRTEQRDSAMYRCASSLAPPQGGQPQHFGDGTRLSIL.